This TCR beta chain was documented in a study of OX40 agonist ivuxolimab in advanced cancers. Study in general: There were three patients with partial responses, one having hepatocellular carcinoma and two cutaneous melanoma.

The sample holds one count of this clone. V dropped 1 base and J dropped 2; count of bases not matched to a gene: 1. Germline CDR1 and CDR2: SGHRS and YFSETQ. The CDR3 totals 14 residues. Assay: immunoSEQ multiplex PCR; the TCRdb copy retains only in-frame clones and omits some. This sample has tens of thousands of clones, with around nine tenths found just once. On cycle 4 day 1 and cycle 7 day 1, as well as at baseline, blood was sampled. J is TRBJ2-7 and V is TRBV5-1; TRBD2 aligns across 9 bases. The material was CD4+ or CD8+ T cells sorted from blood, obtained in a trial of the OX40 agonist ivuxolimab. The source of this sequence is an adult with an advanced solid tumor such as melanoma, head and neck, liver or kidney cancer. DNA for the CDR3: TGCGCCAGCAGCTTGCCTAGCGGGGCCTACGAGCAGTACTTC. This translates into CASSLPSGAYEQYF.